The 19 T cell receptor beta chains reported below all come from one sample, sequenced in a study of response to subunit inactivated influenza vaccine. TCRdb analysed the RT-PCR reads with MiXCR anew, one entry per CDR3 protein. The sample includes about 190,000 distinct CDR3 sequences, 13% to 15% of them seen just once. Here the sequenced sample was CD8+ T cells sorted from PBMCs, taken roughly 5 days after vaccination. All receptors come from a man aged 50-60 years who received an inactivated influenza vaccine.

This clonotype showed up just a few times. The chain employs TRBV7-9 and TRBJ2-2; D perhaps matches TRBD2 (6 bases). Germline lookup yields CDR1 SEHNR and CDR2 FQNEAQ (reference sequence). The CDR3 has 16 residues. V was shortened by 5 bases and J by 1 base, with 14 bases between the two germline ends. The CDR3 region has the DNA TGTGCCAGCAGCCAATCGGCGGGGAAGAACACCGGGGAGCTGTTTTTT. This sequence encodes CASSQSAGKNTGELFF.

This clonotype showed up just a few times. The rearrangement uses TRBV20-1 and TRBJ2-1; 11 bases match TRBD2. With 6 bases clipped from V and 6 bases from J, the junction kept 7 bases outside the gene matches. The germline V gene has CDR1 DFQATT and CDR2 SNEGSKA (reference sequence). This CDR3 comprises 14 residues. CDR3 sequence (DNA): TGCAGTGCACGACTAGCGGGAACGTTCAATGAGCAGTTCTTC. Its translation is CSARLAGTFNEQFF.

The chain uses TRBV25-1 and TRBJ2-1, with a weak D call TRBD1 (6 bases). This CDR3 is built from 17 residues. Germline CDR1 MGHDK, CDR2 SYGVNS. The V end was cut by 7 bases, the J end by 1 base, with 20 bases between. This chain's CDR3 is CASIAQGGDWSYNEQFF. In nucleotides, the CDR3 is TGTGCCAGCATTGCACAAGGGGGAGATTGGTCCTACAATGAGCAGTTCTTC.

In nucleotides, the CDR3 is TGCGCCAGCAGCCAAGCCCCACAGGAGAGCTCCTACAATGAGCAGTTCTTC. Protein sequence: CASSQAPQESSYNEQFF. The chain couples TRBV4-1 to TRBJ2-1; D is perhaps TRBD1 (5 bases). The V and J ends lost 1 base and 0 bases respectively, with 13 bases between them. The CDR3 contains 17 residues. Germline CDR1 and CDR2: MGHRA and YSYEKL.

The chain employs TRBV9 and TRBJ2-7, with a weak D call TRBD2 (6 bases). Between the trimmed V and J ends, which lost 2 bases and 3 bases, there was a span of 15 bases. Germline CDR1 SGDLS, CDR2 YYNGEE. This CDR3 has 15 amino acids. CDR3 region: CASSVSGDLIYEQYF. Here the CDR3 DNA reads TGTGCCAGCAGCGTGTCGGGGGACCTTATCTACGAGCAGTACTTC. The variable domain in full, completed from reference TRBV9 and TRBJ2-7, reads DSGVTQTPKHLITATGQRVTLRCSPRSGDLSVYWYQQSLDQGLQFLIQYYNGEERAKGNILERFSAQQFPDLHSELNLSSLELGDSALYFCASSVSGDLIYEQYFGPGTRLTVT.

This clonotype appeared a few times. V gene TRBV20-1 combines with J gene TRBJ2-7; D is ambiguous. Between the trimmed V and J ends, which lost 6 bases and 0 bases, there was a span of 12 bases. There are 13 residues in the CDR3. Germline V CDR1 and CDR2: DFQATT, SNEGSKA (reference sequence). CDR3 nucleotides: TGCAGTGCCACCGACTCTTCCTCCTACGAGCAGTACTTC. The encoded protein is CSATDSSSYEQYF.

This clonotype occurred a few times. The chain employs TRBV10-3 and TRBJ1-5; 8 bases map to TRBD1. Germline-derived CDR1 and CDR2 are ENHRY and SYGVKD. The CDR3 runs to 13 residues. The J segment lost 3 bases and the V segment lost 10 bases, leaving 5 bases of the junction unmatched. The DNA for the CDR3 is TGTGCCACCGGGACAGGCCCCAATCAGCCCCAGCATTTT. Its translation is CATGTGPNQPQHF.

J is TRBJ1-2 and V is TRBV20-1; unclear D gene. Germline assignment: CDR1 DFQATT and CDR2 SNEGSKA (reference sequence). The CDR3 runs 13 residues. V was clipped by 6 bases and J by 2 bases, with 13 bases between them. The CDR3, as DNA: TGCAGTGCCTCAATCCGAGGGAACTATGGCTACACCTTC. This codes for CSASIRGNYGYTF.

This clonotype was seen a few times. The chain's CDR3 is CSVFGGISYEQYF. The CDR3 bases are TGCAGCGTTTTTGGGGGCATTTCGTACGAGCAGTACTTC. The rearrangement joins TRBV29-1 to TRBJ2-7; a weak D match, TRBD1 (6 bases). Trimming took 5 bases from V and 4 from J, leaving 15 bases between them. This CDR3 contains 13 residues. CDR1 and CDR2 from the germline V gene are SQVTM and ANQGSEA.

The chain joins TRBV2 to TRBJ1-3; D uncertain. V lost 3 bases and J lost 4, with 16 bases in between. This CDR3 contains 16 residues. Germline CDR1 is SNHLY and CDR2 is FYNNEI. The CDR3 bases are TGTGCCAGCAGTGATTGGTCCCCTCTTGGCGGAAACACCATATATTTT. It yields the protein CASSDWSPLGGNTIYF.

This clonotype was seen more than once but under ten times. The V and J genes are TRBV7-9 and TRBJ2-7; TRBD1 might be the D (6 bases). V dropped 5 bases and J dropped 4 bases, with 15 bases sitting between them. Germline V gives CDR1 SEHNR, CDR2 FQNEAQ (reference sequence). This CDR3 region has 14 residues. CDR3 sequence reads: CASSPRGGLYEQYF. The CDR3 DNA reads as TGTGCCAGCAGCCCCAGGGGTGGGCTTTACGAGCAGTACTTC.

This clonotype was counted many times. In nucleotides, the CDR3 is TGTGCCAGCTCATTGACTAGCGGGAGCGAGACCCAGTACTTC. Translating it yields CASSLTSGSETQYF. The chain combines TRBV18 with TRBJ2-5; 12 bases map to TRBD2. The CDR3 has 14 residues. J gave up 5 bases and V 5 bases, and 3 bases lay outside the gene matches. The germline gives CDR1 KGHSH, CDR2 LQKENI.

This clonotype was detected ten times or more. This chain links TRBV10-2 with TRBJ1-1, with no clear D. In germline, CDR1 is WSHSY, CDR2 SAAADI. The CDR3 contains 13 residues. V lost 5 bases, J lost 4 bases, and 11 bases lay in between. The chain's CDR3 is CASSTGMGTEAFF. The CDR3 DNA sequence: TGCGCCAGCAGTACCGGGATGGGCACTGAAGCTTTCTTT.

This clonotype was recorded a few times. The rearrangement joins TRBV5-1 to TRBJ1-1, with a possible D match to TRBD1 (5 bases). Trimming took 0 bases from V and 4 from J, leaving 13 bases between them. The CDR3 consists of 15 residues. CDR1 is SGHRS, CDR2 YFSETQ, per germline. The chain's CDR3 is CASSLAGGYGTEAFF. DNA for the CDR3: TGCGCCAGCAGCTTGGCCGGGGGGTACGGCACTGAAGCTTTCTTT.

The chain employs TRBV3-1 and TRBJ2-7, with D perhaps matching TRBD2 (6 bases). The CDR3 has 14 amino acids. The germline gives CDR1 LGHDT, CDR2 YNNKEL (reference sequence). Trimming pared 5 bases from V and 0 bases from J, leaving 11 bases between. The CDR3 region is CASSEGLNSYEQYF. CDR3 nucleotides: TGTGCCAGCAGCGAAGGACTAAACTCCTACGAGCAGTACTTC.

The chain recombines TRBV29-1 with TRBJ2-3, with 7 bases aligning to TRBD2. This CDR3 has 11 amino acids. Germline V gene sequence: CDR1 SQVTM, CDR2 ANQGSEA. V lost 5 bases, J lost 10 bases, and 6 bases stayed unmatched. This chain's CDR3 is CSVPGLGAQYF. In DNA, the CDR3 is TGCAGCGTTCCCGGACTAGGGGCGCAGTATTTT.

This clonotype was recorded many times. The J gene is TRBJ1-2, the V gene TRBV28; 10 bases fit TRBD1. Germline CDR1 and CDR2: MDHEN and SYDVKM. There are 16 residues in the CDR3. Losses at the gene ends were 4 bases for V and 7 bases for J; bases not matched to a gene: 12. CDR3 region: CASSWLPGQGFTGYTF. In DNA, the CDR3 is TGTGCCAGCAGTTGGCTCCCGGGACAGGGGTTTACTGGCTACACCTTC.

This clonotype was seen more than once but under ten times. This chain connects TRBV3-1 to TRBJ2-7; 11 bases are shared with TRBD2. The V and J ends lost 6 bases and 5 bases, in that order; junction bases with no gene match: 9. Per germline, CDR1 LGHDT and CDR2 YNNKEL (reference sequence). This CDR3 is built from 15 residues. The CDR3 DNA sequence: TGTGCCAGCAGTCCCGGGACTAGCGGTATCCACGAGCAGTACTTC. Amino acid sequence: CASSPGTSGIHEQYF.

In this sample, this clonotype turned up many times. V gene TRBV6-5 combines with J gene TRBJ2-7; maybe TRBD1 (6 bases). In germline, CDR1 is MNHEY, CDR2 SVGAGI. V lost 8 bases to trimming and J lost 3 bases, with 11 bases between them. The CDR3 length is 12 residues. This CDR3 reads CASSTGGYEQYF. The DNA for the CDR3 is TGTGCCAGCTCGACAGGTGGCTACGAGCAGTACTTC.